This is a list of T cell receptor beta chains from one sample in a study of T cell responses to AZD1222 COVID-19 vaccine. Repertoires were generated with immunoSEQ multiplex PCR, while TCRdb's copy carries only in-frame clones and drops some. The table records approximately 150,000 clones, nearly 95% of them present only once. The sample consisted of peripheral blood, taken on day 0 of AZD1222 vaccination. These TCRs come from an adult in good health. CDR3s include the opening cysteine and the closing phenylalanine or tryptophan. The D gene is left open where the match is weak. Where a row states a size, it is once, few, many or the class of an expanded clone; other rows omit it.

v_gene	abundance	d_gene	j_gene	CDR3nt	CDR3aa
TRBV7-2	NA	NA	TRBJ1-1	TGTGCCAGCAGCACCGATCAGGGTGCGAACACTGAAGCTTTCTTT	CASSTDQGANTEAFF
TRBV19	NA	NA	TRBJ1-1	TGTGCCAGTATTCAGAACACTGAAGCTTTCTTT	CASIQNTEAFF
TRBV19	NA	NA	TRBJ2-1	TGTGCCAGTAGTCAGCGAGGCAATGAGCAGTTCTTC	CASSQRGNEQFF
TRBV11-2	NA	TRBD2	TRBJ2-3	TGTGCCAGCGGACTAGCGGGCACAGATACGCAGTATTTT	CASGLAGTDTQYF
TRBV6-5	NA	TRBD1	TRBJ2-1	TGTGCCAGCAGTTTCGCCGGGACAGACTACAATGAGCAGTTCTTC	CASSFAGTDYNEQFF
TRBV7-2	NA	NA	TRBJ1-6	TGTGCCAGCAGCTTAGAGTGGGTCAGGGTGAAAAGTCCACCCCTCCACTTT	CASSLEWVRVKSPPLHF
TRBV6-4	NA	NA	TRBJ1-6	TGTGCCAGCAGTGCCACCACCCATTATAATTCACCCCTCCACTTT	CASSATTHYNSPLHF
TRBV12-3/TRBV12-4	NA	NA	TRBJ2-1	TGTGCCAGCAGTTTACTGACCAATGAGCAGTTCTTC	CASSLLTNEQFF
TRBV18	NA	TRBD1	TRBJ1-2	TGTGCCAGCTCACCACAGGGGGCGAGGAGTGGCTACACCTTC	CASSPQGARSGYTF
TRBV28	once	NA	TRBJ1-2	TGTGCCAGCAGTTTAGGGGCAGGGGCCTATGGCTACACCTTC	CASSLGAGAYGYTF
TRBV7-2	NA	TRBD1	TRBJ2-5	TGTGCCAGCAGCCAACAGACAGGGTTAGAGACCCAGTACTTC	CASSQQTGLETQYF
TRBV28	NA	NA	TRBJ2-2	TGTGCCAGCAGCCCGCCGGTATTGGGGGAGCTGTTTTTT	CASSPPVLGELFF
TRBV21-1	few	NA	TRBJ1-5	TGTCCTGGGGGACGGGCTTACTCCGAGCCCCAGCATTTT	CPGGRAYSEPQHF
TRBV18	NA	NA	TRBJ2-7	TGTGCCAGCTCACCAGGGGGCAGCGACTGGGGAGAGCAGTACTTC	CASSPGGSDWGEQYF
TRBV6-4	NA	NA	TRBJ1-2	TGTGCCAGCAGTGACTCGGGAAGCGGGAGCTGGGATGGCTACACCTTC	CASSDSGSGSWDGYTF
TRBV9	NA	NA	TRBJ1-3	TGTGCCAGCAGCGTTGACAGCTCTGGAAACACCATATATTTT	CASSVDSSGNTIYF
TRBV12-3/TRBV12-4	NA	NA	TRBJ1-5	TGTGCCAGCAGTTTAGAAGGCCTTCAGCCCCAGCATTTT	CASSLEGLQPQHF
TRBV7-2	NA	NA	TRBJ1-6	TGTGCCAGCAGCTCCTCGAGGGGGGAAAATTCACCCCTCCACTTT	CASSSSRGENSPLHF
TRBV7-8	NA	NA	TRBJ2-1	TGTGCCAGCAGCTTAGTCGAGGGGCGGCACAATGAGCAGTTCTTC	CASSLVEGRHNEQFF
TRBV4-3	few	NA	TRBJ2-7	TGCGCCAGCAGCCAAGATCCAGGTTCGGCCTACGAGCAGTACTTC	CASSQDPGSAYEQYF
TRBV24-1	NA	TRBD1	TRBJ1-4	TGTGCCACCAGCCGACTCAGGGGGCCCAATGCAACTAATGAAAAACTGTTTTTT	CATSRLRGPNATNEKLFF
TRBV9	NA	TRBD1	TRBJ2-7	TGTGCCAGCAGCGACGGGACAGGGGACGAGCAGTACTTC	CASSDGTGDEQYF
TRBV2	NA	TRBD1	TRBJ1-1	TGTGCCAGCAGGAAAGACAGGGGTTTGAGGACTGAAGCTTTCTTT	CASRKDRGLRTEAFF
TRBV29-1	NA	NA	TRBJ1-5	TGCAGCGTTGAAGAACAGGCCAATCAGCCCCAGCATTTT	CSVEEQANQPQHF
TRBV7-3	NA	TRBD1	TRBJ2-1	TGTGCCAGCAGCTGGACAGGGGGCAATGAGCAGTTCTTC	CASSWTGGNEQFF
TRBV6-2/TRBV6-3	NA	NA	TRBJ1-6	TGTGCCAGCAGCACAGAGACCTTTAATTCACCCCTCCACTTT	CASSTETFNSPLHF
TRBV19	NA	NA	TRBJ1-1	TGTGCCAGTAGCTATGGACAGCGGAACACTGAAGCTTTCTTT	CASSYGQRNTEAFF
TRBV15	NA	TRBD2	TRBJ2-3	TGTGCCACCAGCAGAGTCACTAGCGGGGGGGATACGCAGTATTTT	CATSRVTSGGDTQYF
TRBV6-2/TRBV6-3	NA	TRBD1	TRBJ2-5	TGTGCCAGCAGTTACTCCCCGACAGGGGGCTATTTAGAGACCCAGTACTTC	CASSYSPTGGYLETQYF
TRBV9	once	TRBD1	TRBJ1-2	TGTGCCAGCAGCGTTGAAACAGGGGGCTATGGCTACACCTTC	CASSVETGGYGYTF
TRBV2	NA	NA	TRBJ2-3	TGTGCCAGCAGAAGCGGGCCCGGCACAGATACGCAGTATTTT	CASRSGPGTDTQYF
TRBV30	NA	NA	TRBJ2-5	TGTGCCTGGAGTGTTCAGGATCAAGAGACCCAGTACTTC	CAWSVQDQETQYF